The text below deals with one TCR beta chain. Its specificity is unknown. Compared with germline, one end of the junction differs, possibly owing to a read error. This entry comes from a study of identical twins. Regarding the study as a whole: Cross-sectional statistics, not tracking of the same donors, supported the conclusions. High-abundance cord blood beta clonotypes had fewer insertions; memory repertoires showed none.

CDR3 length: 16 amino acids. Per the germline V gene, CDR1 is KGHDR and CDR2 is SFDVKD. One entry per CDR3 protein, called by TCRdb with MiXCR from the 5' RACE reads. The data contain roughly 350,000 distinct CDR3 sequences, around 9% of them singletons. The source of this sequence is a woman between 50 and 59 years old in good health. The chain is built from TRBV24-1 and TRBJ2-1; 13 bases align to TRBD2. Sequencing was performed on naive T cells sorted from blood. The DNA for the CDR3 is TGTGCCCCCAGTGATCGGACTAGCGGGAGAGACAATGAGCAGTTCTTC. Protein product: CAPSDRTSGRDNEQFF.